The rows below give T cell receptor beta chains drawn from one sample of a study of blood T cell repertoires in COVID-19. Generated by immunoSEQ multiplex PCR, the TCRdb table keeps only in-frame clones and is missing some. The sample shows around 250,000 clones, around nine tenths of them seen only once. The sequenced material came from PBMCs or T cells enriched from blood (not recorded which). These receptors came from a woman aged 40 to 50 who had been exposed to COVID-19. The CDR3 runs from the conserved cysteine through the conserved F or W. Fields, in order: D gene, clone size, V gene, CDR3 length, J gene, CDR3 DNA, CDR3 protein. A D gene is named only where the DNA matches it firmly. The listing skips clone size in some rows; elsewhere it reads once, few, many or a size class.

D: -
size: -
V: TRBV12-5
length: 13
J: TRBJ1-1
DNA: TGTGCTAGTGGTTCGATAGATCGCACGGAAGCTTTCTTT
CDR3: CASGSIDRTEAFF

D: -
size: -
V: TRBV14
length: 14
J: TRBJ2-1
DNA: TGTGCCAGCAGCCAAGATCTCCTTTACAATGAGCAGTTCTTC
CDR3: CASSQDLLYNEQFF

D: -
size: -
V: TRBV7-2
length: 13
J: TRBJ2-1
DNA: TGTGCCAGCAGCCAGGGGACGGTCAATGAGCAGTTCTTC
CDR3: CASSQGTVNEQFF

D: TRBD1
size: -
V: TRBV5-1
length: 14
J: TRBJ1-2
DNA: TGCGCCAGCAGCATCCAGGGACAGGGAGATGGCTACACCTTC
CDR3: CASSIQGQGDGYTF

D: TRBD1
size: -
V: TRBV6-2/TRBV6-3
length: 14
J: TRBJ1-1
DNA: TGTGCCAGCAGTCCAAGACAGGGAGACACTGAAGCTTTCTTT
CDR3: CASSPRQGDTEAFF

D: TRBD2
size: -
V: TRBV30
length: 14
J: TRBJ2-1
DNA: TGTGCCTGGAGCCGGACTAGCGGGAGGAATGAGCAGTTCTTC
CDR3: CAWSRTSGRNEQFF

D: -
size: -
V: TRBV18
length: 15
J: TRBJ1-1
DNA: TGTGCCAGCTCACCCGACGGGGGGGTGAACACTGAAGCTTTCTTT
CDR3: CASSPDGGVNTEAFF

D: TRBD1
size: -
V: TRBV25-1
length: 15
J: TRBJ1-3
DNA: TGTGCCAGCAGTGCGACAGGGCCCTTACGGAACACCATATATTTT
CDR3: CASSATGPLRNTIYF

D: -
size: -
V: TRBV7-9
length: 17
J: TRBJ1-2
DNA: TGTGCCAGCAGACGCACAGGGAGTGGCGGTGTTAACTATGGCTACACCTTC
CDR3: CASRRTGSGGVNYGYTF

D: -
size: once
V: TRBV2
length: 12
J: TRBJ2-5
DNA: TGTGCCAGCAGGCCGGGTGGAGAGACCCAGTACTTC
CDR3: CASRPGGETQYF

D: TRBD1
size: once
V: TRBV3-1/TRBV3-2
length: 17
J: TRBJ1-6
DNA: TGTGCCAGCAGCCAAGCCGACAGGGTGATTTTTAATTCACCCCTCCACTTT
CDR3: CASSQADRVIFNSPLHF

D: -
size: -
V: TRBV10-3
length: 13
J: TRBJ1-2
DNA: TGTGCCATCAGTGTAGGGGAAGACTATGGCTACACCTTC
CDR3: CAISVGEDYGYTF

D: -
size: -
V: TRBV5-1
length: 15
J: TRBJ1-2
DNA: TGCGCCAGCAGCCCAGTGCAGGGGCGATCAGATGGCTACACCTTC
CDR3: CASSPVQGRSDGYTF

D: TRBD1
size: -
V: TRBV19
length: 15
J: TRBJ1-1
DNA: TGTGCCAGTAGTATTTCTGCAGGGGGAAACACTGAAGCTTTCTTT
CDR3: CASSISAGGNTEAFF

D: -
size: -
V: TRBV28
length: 14
J: TRBJ1-2
DNA: TGTGCCAGCAGTAGGGCAGACAGAAACTATGGCTACACCTTC
CDR3: CASSRADRNYGYTF

D: TRBD1
size: -
V: TRBV19
length: 14
J: TRBJ2-4
DNA: TGTGCCAGTAGTCGACAGGGTAGGGAAAACATTCAGTACTTC
CDR3: CASSRQGRENIQYF

D: -
size: -
V: TRBV28
length: 14
J: TRBJ1-4
DNA: TGTGCCAGCAGTCCCGAGGAGGTCGGAGAAAAACTGTTTTTT
CDR3: CASSPEEVGEKLFF

D: -
size: few
V: TRBV15
length: 16
J: TRBJ1-1
DNA: TGTGCCACCAGCAGAGATGGGGGGGGGCTTTGGACTGAAGCTTTCTTT
CDR3: CATSRDGGGLWTEAFF

D: TRBD2
size: once
V: TRBV7-2
length: 15
J: TRBJ2-3
DNA: TGTGCCAGCAGCTTAGAGGGACTAGTTCCAGATACGCAGTATTTT
CDR3: CASSLEGLVPDTQYF

D: -
size: -
V: TRBV11-2
length: 16
J: TRBJ1-4
DNA: TGTGCCAGCAGCTGGGGTAGTTGGGGGGGACGTGAAAAACTGTTTTTT
CDR3: CASSWGSWGGREKLFF

D: TRBD1
size: -
V: TRBV18
length: 14
J: TRBJ1-1
DNA: TGTGCCAGCTCCCAGGGACAGGGTGTCACTGAAGCTTTCTTT
CDR3: CASSQGQGVTEAFF

D: -
size: -
V: TRBV6-1
length: 14
J: TRBJ2-2
DNA: TGTGCCAGCAGTGAATCCCAAGGGGGACCTGAGCTGTTTTTT
CDR3: CASSESQGGPELFF

D: TRBD2
size: -
V: TRBV7-2
length: 17
J: TRBJ2-3
DNA: TGTGCCAGCAGCTTAGTACCAGCGGGGGAGGAGACAGATACGCAGTATTTT
CDR3: CASSLVPAGEETDTQYF

D: -
size: -
V: TRBV7-6
length: 13
J: TRBJ2-1
DNA: TGTGCCAGCAGCTTATCGGCGGATGTCGAGCAGTTCTTC
CDR3: CASSLSADVEQFF

D: -
size: -
V: TRBV29-1
length: 15
J: TRBJ1-3
DNA: TGCAGCGTTGAAGGAGGAACCTTTTCTGGAAACACCATATATTTT
CDR3: CSVEGGTFSGNTIYF

D: TRBD1
size: -
V: TRBV29-1
length: 14
J: TRBJ2-5
DNA: TGCGGGGTCCGATGGACAGGGGACCAAGAGACCCAGTACTTC
CDR3: CGVRWTGDQETQYF

D: TRBD1
size: -
V: TRBV5-1
length: 14
J: TRBJ2-7
DNA: TGCGCCAGCAGCTGGACAGGGTATACCTACGAGCAGTACTTC
CDR3: CASSWTGYTYEQYF

D: -
size: -
V: TRBV13
length: 16
J: TRBJ2-5
DNA: TGTGCCAGCAGCGCGGCCTGGGTCGGCCCCCAAGAGACCCAGTACTTC
CDR3: CASSAAWVGPQETQYF

D: TRBD1
size: -
V: TRBV6-5
length: 16
J: TRBJ1-1
DNA: TGTGCCAGCAGTTACCAACCGGGACAGGGGCTCACTGAAGCTTTCTTT
CDR3: CASSYQPGQGLTEAFF

D: TRBD1
size: -
V: TRBV29-1
length: 14
J: TRBJ1-1
DNA: TGCAGCGTTGAAGTCCGAGGGGGCTACACTGAAGCTTTCTTT
CDR3: CSVEVRGGYTEAFF